This T cell receptor beta chain was documented in a study of Graves' ophthalmopathy and Graves' hyperthyroidism. This CDR3 region has 13 residues. Germline V gene lookup returns CDR1 SQVTM and CDR2 ANQGSEA. Pregnancy or lactation, uncontrolled infections and other autoimmune diseases were grounds for excluding patients. The PBMC fraction was derived from roughly 10 ml of fresh peripheral blood. Comment on this clonotype: Antigen unknown.

Amplified TCR beta CDR3 regions were obtained using RNA transcripts as template. First-round RT-PCR employed HTBI primers, with a second-round multiplex PCR after it. One entry per CDR3 protein, called by TCRdb with MiXCR from the multiplex PCR reads. The data hold about 700,000 distinct CDR3 sequences, with approximately 39% observed a single time. Study-level findings and limits: A 13-signature model separated ophthalmopathy from stable hyperthyroidism, about 90% sensitivity, 65% to 82% specificity. The blood repertoire also included most expanded thyroid clonotypes above 0.001 frequency.

Input material: peripheral blood. The chain combines TRBV29-1 with TRBJ2-7; D is possibly TRBD1 (6 bases). This TCR came from an adult man with Graves' ophthalmopathy. CDR3 sequence reads: CSTDRTGSYEQYF. The CDR3 DNA reads as TGCAGTACCGACAGGACGGGTTCCTACGAGCAGTACTTC.